This TCR beta chain was sequenced during a study of shared clonotypes between healthy human individuals. The ends were cut back, 0 bases at V and 1 base at J, with 18 bases in the middle. The CDR3 is made up of 19 amino acids. The germline V gene has CDR1 SNHLY and CDR2 FYNNEI. Produced via immunoSEQ multiplex PCR; TCRdb's table is partial and in-frame only. Among approximately 1.4 million clones listed, 98% were seen once. The sequenced material came from naive CD4+ T cells sorted from blood. Subset specified: CD45RA+ positively selected. V gene TRBV2 combines with J gene TRBJ2-2, with a possible D match to TRBD2 (7 bases). The TCR comes from a man aged 30 to 39 in good health. The CDR3 bases are TGTGCCAGCAGTGAAGCGCTGGGGGGGCGCGGCGGGAACACCGGGGAGCTGTTTTTT. Translated: CASSEALGGRGGNTGELFF.